Given below is one T cell receptor beta chain in context. These data belong to a study of cytomegalovirus exposure and HLA in healthy donors. Study in general: A subsequent analysis stated that the 100 to 150 validation repertoires were run on the same platform as the approximately 710 first-cohort repertoires.

Produced via immunoSEQ multiplex PCR; TCRdb's table is partial and in-frame only. Altogether around 150,000 clones are present, 89% being singletons, with the ten largest covering about 9.3%. Germline values: CDR1 MRHNA, CDR2 SNTAGT. This CDR3 contains 13 residues. V was shortened by 6 bases and J by 1 base, with 6 bases between the two germline ends. Sequenced sample: PBMCs. The origin of this receptor is a woman aged 18-30 years in good health and CMV-seropositive. This rearrangement joins TRBV6-4 to TRBJ2-2; TRBD2 might be the D (6 bases). The CDR3 region is CASRRENTGELFF. In nucleotides, the CDR3 is TGTGCCAGCAGGCGGGAGAACACCGGGGAGCTGTTTTTT.